The 29 T cell receptor beta chains given below trace back to one sample, sequenced in a study of OX40 agonist ivuxolimab in advanced cancers. The table came from immunoSEQ multiplex PCR; TCRdb's copy has only in-frame clones and leaves some out. The top ten clones hold around 0.31% of a sample with tens of thousands of clones, roughly 87% of them seen once. Sample: CD4+ or CD8+ T cells sorted from blood, taken in a trial of the OX40 agonist ivuxolimab. Source of these receptors: an adult with an advanced solid tumor such as melanoma, head and neck, liver or kidney cancer.

The rearrangement links TRBV5-4 to TRBJ1-3; 9 bases align to TRBD1. V was clipped by 4 bases and J by 1 base; unmatched bases: 3. CDR1 SGHNT and CDR2 YYREEE come from the germline V gene (reference sequence). The CDR3 runs to 15 residues. The CDR3 nucleotides read TGTGCCAGCAGCCTCGGGACAGGGTCTGGAAACACCATATATTTT. It yields the protein CASSLGTGSGNTIYF.

The V and J genes are TRBV19 and TRBJ2-2; 9 nucleotides agree with TRBD2. Trimming removed 1 base from V and 6 bases from J; junction bases left unmatched: 6. Germline V gives CDR1 LNHDA, CDR2 SQIVND (reference sequence). There are 16 residues in the CDR3. The CDR3 reads CASSIGRGGPPGELFF. The CDR3 bases are TGTGCCAGTAGTATAGGGCGGGGGGGCCCCCCCGGGGAGCTGTTTTTT.

The rearrangement joins TRBV4-1 to TRBJ1-3; D is unclear. Trimming cost V 4 bases and J 4 bases, with 11 bases left between them. The CDR3 has 14 residues. Germline lookup yields CDR1 MGHRA and CDR2 YSYEKL. The CDR3: CASSRLQRGNTIYF. DNA of the CDR3: TGCGCCAGCAGCCGGCTACAGAGGGGAAACACCATATATTTT.

Here the CDR3 reads CASSEGLGEGSSGNTIYF. The CDR3 DNA reads as TGTGCCAGCAGTGAAGGGCTTGGGGAGGGTAGCTCTGGAAACACCATATATTTT. The chain joins TRBV6-1 to TRBJ1-3; no clear D gene. CDR3 length: 18 residues. Between the trimmed V and J ends, which lost 1 base and 0 bases, there was a span of 16 bases. CDR1 and CDR2 from the germline V gene are MNHNS and SASEGT.

The chain employs TRBV29-1 and TRBJ1-1; D gene unclear. Trimming took 3 bases from V and 4 from J, leaving 12 bases between them. This CDR3 spans 13 amino acids. From germline, CDR1 is SQVTM and CDR2 ANQGSEA. Written as DNA, the CDR3 is TGCAGCGTTGACGTCCCAGCTCGCACTGAAGCTTTCTTT. This encodes CSVDVPARTEAFF.

J is TRBJ2-2 and V is TRBV7-2; D uncertain. Germline CDR1 is SGHTA and CDR2 is FQGNSA. V was shortened by 5 bases and J by 1 base, with 11 bases between the two germline ends. There are 15 residues in the CDR3. CDR3 nucleotide sequence: TGTGCCAGCAGCGCCAGTCTACAGAACACCGGGGAGCTGTTTTTT. This codes for CASSASLQNTGELFF.

The genes are TRBV2 and TRBJ1-1, with 8 bases lining up with TRBD1. The CDR3 consists of 14 residues. Trimming cost V 8 bases and J 0 bases; bases outside gene matches: 5. Germline V CDR1 and CDR2: SNHLY, FYNNEI. CDR3 in DNA: TGTGCCAGCGTCAAACAGGGGGTGAACACTGAAGCTTTCTTT. It is translated as CASVKQGVNTEAFF.

The chain is built from TRBV7-9 and TRBJ1-1, with unresolved D. The CDR3 is 12 amino acids. V shed 5 bases and J shed 2 bases, with 6 bases lying between them. Germline lookup yields CDR1 SEHNR and CDR2 FQNEAQ (reference sequence). The CDR3 nucleotides read TGTGCCAGCAGCCCCTTTAACACTGAAGCTTTCTTT. This codes for CASSPFNTEAFF.

The chain joins TRBV5-1 to TRBJ1-1; D unresolved. Trimming removed 4 bases at V and 8 bases at J, with 18 bases between. CDR3 length: 14 amino acids. Germline values: CDR1 SGHRS, CDR2 YFSETQ. CDR3 loop: CASSPPSQEKEAFF. The CDR3 DNA reads TGCGCCAGCAGCCCACCGAGCCAGGAAAAGGAAGCTTTCTTT.

The chain has TRBV6-6 and TRBJ1-2; D is ambiguous. The CDR3 runs 15 residues. CDR1 is MNHNY, CDR2 SVGAGI, per germline (reference sequence). Trimming left V 6 bases short and J 8 bases short, with 22 bases between. DNA of the CDR3: TGTGCCAGCAGCTTATCGGGCTCAGTGAAAGTCGGCTACACCTTC. Its protein product is CASSLSGSVKVGYTF.

The chain uses TRBV4-1 and TRBJ2-1; D possibly corresponds to TRBD2 (6 bases). The CDR3 contains 13 residues. Germline CDR1 and CDR2: MGHRA and YSYEKL. V lost 2 bases and J lost 11, with 13 bases in between. For the CDR3, the DNA is TGCGCCAGCAGCCAACCGGAGGGGAGGAAGCAGTTCTTC. It is translated as CASSQPEGRKQFF.

This sequence joins TRBV7-9 and TRBJ1-1; 7 nucleotides match TRBD1. Germline-derived CDR1 and CDR2 are SEHNR and FQNEAQ (reference sequence). There are 15 residues in the CDR3. J lost 4 bases, V lost 7 bases, and 12 bases had no gene match. In DNA, the CDR3 is TGTGCCAGCACTAGGGACAGTAAGGGCGGCACTGAAGCTTTCTTT. Translation: CASTRDSKGGTEAFF.

This clone appeared once. The J gene is TRBJ2-7, the V gene TRBV19; tentatively, D is TRBD1 (6 bases). CDR3 length: 15 residues. Per the germline V gene, CDR1 is LNHDA and CDR2 is SQIVND (reference sequence). Trimming shortened V by 6 bases and J by 0 bases, and 15 bases separated the two germline ends. The CDR3 DNA reads TGTGCCAGTAGGACCTCGGGACATAACTCCTACGAGCAGTACTTC. This codes for CASRTSGHNSYEQYF.

This chain links TRBV5-1 with TRBJ2-4; 8 nucleotides align to TRBD2. The CDR3 has 16 residues. Unmatched junction bases numbered 2, after V lost 0 bases and J lost 0 bases. Germline V CDR1 and CDR2: SGHRS, YFSETQ. CDR3 nucleotide sequence: TGCGCCAGCAGCTTGGTCAGCGGGGGAGCCAAAAACATTCAGTACTTC. Translating gives CASSLVSGGAKNIQYF.

For the CDR3, the DNA is TGTGCCACCAGCACCTTGACAGGGGGTCGAGCCAAAAACATTCAGTACTTC. As protein: CATSTLTGGRAKNIQYF. This chain joins TRBV15 and TRBJ2-4; 9 nucleotides match TRBD1. CDR1 LNHNV and CDR2 YYDKDF come from the germline V gene (reference sequence). Trimming removed 4 bases from V and 0 bases from J; junction bases left unmatched: 7. CDR3 length: 17 amino acids. The variable domain in full, with the rest retrieved from reference TRBV15 and TRBJ2-4, is DAMVIQNPRYQVTQFGKPVTLSCSQTLNHNVMYWYQQKSSQAPKLLFHYYDKDFNNEADTPDNFQSRRPNTSFCFLDIRSPGLGDTAMYLCATSTLTGGRAKNIQYFGAGTRLSVL.

This clone was detected once. The V and J genes are TRBV7-3 and TRBJ2-5; 7 bases agree with TRBD1. The germline V gene encodes CDR1 SGHTA and CDR2 FQGTGA. This CDR3 is built from 12 residues. With 5 bases clipped from V and 5 bases from J, the junction kept 2 bases outside the gene matches. DNA for the CDR3: TGTGCCAGCAGCCAACAGGGGGAGACCCAGTACTTC. This gives the protein CASSQQGETQYF.

The rearrangement links TRBV10-1 to TRBJ1-2, with TRBD1 matching 9 bases. V shed 6 bases, J shed 4 bases, and the junction held 6 bases outside the gene matches. The CDR3 has 14 residues. CDR1 and CDR2 from the germline V gene are WNHNN and SYGVQD (reference sequence). The CDR3 DNA follows: TGCGCCAGCAGCCCGGACAGGGGAGGCTATGGCTACACCTTC. This translates into CASSPDRGGYGYTF.

The chain carries TRBV5-6 and TRBJ2-2; the D is unclear. In germline, CDR1 is SGHDT, CDR2 YYEEEE. This CDR3 has 13 residues. The V gene lost 0 bases and the J gene lost 3 bases, with 3 bases spanning the gap. CDR3 nucleotide sequence: TGTGCCAGCAGCTTGGTGGACACCGGGGAGCTGTTTTTT. It encodes CASSLVDTGELFF.

This chain uses TRBV29-1 with TRBJ2-5; D is uncertain. Per the germline V gene, CDR1 is SQVTM and CDR2 is ANQGSEA. CDR3 length: 12 residues. V was cut by 5 bases and J by 1 base, with 8 bases left in between. The CDR3 spells CSVLQSQETQYF. The DNA for the CDR3 is TGCAGCGTTCTCCAGTCCCAAGAGACCCAGTACTTC.

This sequence joins TRBV5-1 and TRBJ1-1; unclear D gene. V was cut by 0 bases and J by 4 bases, with 7 bases left in between. Germline V gene sequence: CDR1 SGHRS, CDR2 YFSETQ. The CDR3 runs 13 residues. CDR3 region: CASSLGGRTEAFF. DNA of the CDR3: TGCGCCAGCAGCTTGGGAGGGCGCACTGAAGCTTTCTTT.

The chain couples TRBV28 to TRBJ1-5; 7 bases are a match to TRBD1. CDR1 is MDHEN and CDR2 is SYDVKM in the germline V gene. This CDR3 has 15 residues. J lost 4 bases, V lost 4 bases, and 7 bases had no gene match. CDR3 residues: CASSSETGRNQPQHF. The CDR3 coding sequence is TGTGCCAGCAGTTCTGAGACAGGGAGGAATCAGCCCCAGCATTTT.

CDR3 in amino acids: CASSVVTGNYGYTF. The CDR3 DNA reads TGTGCCAGCAGCGTAGTTACAGGGAACTATGGCTACACCTTC. The rearrangement joins TRBV9 to TRBJ1-2; possible D gene TRBD1, 6 bases. Deletions cut 0 bases from V and 2 bases from J, with 8 bases between. The CDR3 consists of 14 residues. Germline values: CDR1 SGDLS, CDR2 YYNGEE.

The genes are TRBV2 and TRBJ2-4, with 14 positions matching TRBD2. V lost 6 bases and J lost 6; bases outside the gene matches: 4. Germline V gene lookup returns CDR1 SNHLY and CDR2 FYNNEI. The CDR3 contains 15 residues. CDR3: CASRKGLAGVNIQYF. The CDR3 DNA reads TGTGCCAGCAGAAAGGGACTAGCGGGGGTAAACATTCAGTACTTC.

The chain uses TRBV28 and TRBJ2-1; unclear D gene. The CDR3 has 12 residues. Trimming took 6 bases from V and 15 from J, leaving 18 bases between them. Germline lookup yields CDR1 MDHEN and CDR2 SYDVKM. CDR3 protein: CASRSVNSPPFF. CDR3 in DNA: TGTGCCAGCAGATCGGTCAATAGCCCCCCGTTCTTC.

This rearrangement joins TRBV4-3 to TRBJ2-2; D unclear. Germline-derived CDR1 and CDR2 are LGHNA and YSLEER. The CDR3 is 15 amino acids. Trimming removed 0 bases at V and 5 bases at J, with 10 bases between. The chain's CDR3 is CASSQDAAGTGELFF. The CDR3 DNA reads as TGCGCCAGCAGCCAAGATGCTGCTGGAACCGGGGAGCTGTTTTTT.

The V gene is TRBV5-4, the J gene TRBJ1-2; a possible D gene is TRBD1 (6 bases). Trimming cost V 4 bases and J 4 bases, with 17 bases left between them. Looked up from germline, CDR1 is SGHNT and CDR2 is YYREEE (reference sequence). The CDR3 length is 15 residues. CDR3 DNA: TGTGCCAGCAGCGCCAGGAGGGACACCCGCTATGGCTACACCTTC. It translates to CASSARRDTRYGYTF.

The chain has TRBV7-2 and TRBJ1-1; D uncertain. This CDR3 is 14 amino acids long. CDR1 and CDR2 (germline): SGHTA, FQGNSA. V was shortened by 2 bases and J by 3 bases, with 10 bases between the two germline ends. The CDR3 loop is CASSLLQTDTEAFF. The CDR3 DNA sequence: TGTGCCAGCAGCTTACTCCAGACCGACACTGAAGCTTTCTTT.

This rearrangement joins TRBV11-1 to TRBJ2-3; the D is unclear. Germline V gives CDR1 SGHAT, CDR2 FQDESV (reference sequence). Trimming took off 1 base at V and 0 bases at J, with 17 bases between the two ends. There are 18 residues in the CDR3. The CDR3 protein is CASSLGGWRMTSTDTQYF. DNA for the CDR3: TGTGCCAGCAGCTTAGGGGGTTGGAGAATGACTAGCACAGATACGCAGTATTTT.

V gene TRBV6-5 combines with J gene TRBJ2-5; the match to TRBD2 covers 10 bases. The CDR3 runs 14 residues. The J segment lost 1 base and the V segment lost 5 bases, leaving 1 base of the junction unmatched. Per the germline V gene, CDR1 is MNHEY and CDR2 is SVGAGI. The CDR3 DNA is TGTGCCAGCAGTAGGACTAGCGGCCAAGAGACCCAGTACTTC. It is translated as CASSRTSGQETQYF.